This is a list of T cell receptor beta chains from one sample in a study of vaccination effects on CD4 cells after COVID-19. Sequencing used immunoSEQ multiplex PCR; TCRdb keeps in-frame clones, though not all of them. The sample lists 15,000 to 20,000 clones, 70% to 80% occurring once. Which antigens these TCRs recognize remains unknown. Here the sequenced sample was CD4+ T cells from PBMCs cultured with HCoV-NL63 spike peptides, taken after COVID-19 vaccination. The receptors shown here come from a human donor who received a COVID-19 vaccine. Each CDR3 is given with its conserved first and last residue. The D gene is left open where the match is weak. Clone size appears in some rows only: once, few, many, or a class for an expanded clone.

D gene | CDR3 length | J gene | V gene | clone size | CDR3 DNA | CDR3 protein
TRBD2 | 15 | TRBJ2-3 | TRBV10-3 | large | TGTGCCATCACCCCGGGACTAGCGGGAACAGATACGCAGTATTTT | CAITPGLAGTDTQYF
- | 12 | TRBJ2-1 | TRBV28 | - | TGTGCCAGCAGGGACGCAGGGACTGAGCAGTTCTTC | CASRDAGTEQFF
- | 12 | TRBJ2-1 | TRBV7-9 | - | TGTGCCAGCAGCCCGCAGGTTAGTGAGCAGTTCTTC | CASSPQVSEQFF
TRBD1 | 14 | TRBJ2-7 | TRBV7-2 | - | TGTGCCAGCAGCTTAGCGGGACAGGTCTACGAGCAGTACTTC | CASSLAGQVYEQYF
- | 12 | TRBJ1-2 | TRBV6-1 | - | TGTGCCAGCAGTGAAGGGCCCTTACCTATGCCCTTC | CASSEGPLPMPF
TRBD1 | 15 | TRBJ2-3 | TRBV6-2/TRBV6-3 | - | TGTGCCAGCAGTTGGGGACAGGGGATCGCAGATACGCAGTATTTT | CASSWGQGIADTQYF
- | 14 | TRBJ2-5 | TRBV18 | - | TGTGCCAGCTCACTCCAGGGGTACCAAGAGACCCAGTACTTC | CASSLQGYQETQYF
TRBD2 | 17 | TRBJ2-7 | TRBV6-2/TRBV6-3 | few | TGTGCCAGCAGTCCCGGGACTAGCGGGGTTAGCTCCTACGAGCAGTACTTC | CASSPGTSGVSSYEQYF
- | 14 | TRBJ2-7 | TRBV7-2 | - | TGTGCCAGCAGCCAAGTTACAGGGAGCCACGAGCAGTACTTC | CASSQVTGSHEQYF
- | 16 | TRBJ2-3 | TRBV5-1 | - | TGCGCCAGCAGCCCAACCCCCGGGTTCGGCACAGATACGCAGTATTTT | CASSPTPGFGTDTQYF
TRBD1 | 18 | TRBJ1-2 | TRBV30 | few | TGTGCCTGGAGTTACCCCGTTCCAGGGACAGGGGTCCCATGGGGCTACACCTTC | CAWSYPVPGTGVPWGYTF
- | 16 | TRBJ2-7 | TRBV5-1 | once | TGCGCCAGCAGTCCCGTTGGGAGCGGATATAACTACGAGCAGTACTTC | CASSPVGSGYNYEQYF
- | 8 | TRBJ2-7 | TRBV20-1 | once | TGCAGTGCTAGCGCGCAGGACTTC | CSASAQDF
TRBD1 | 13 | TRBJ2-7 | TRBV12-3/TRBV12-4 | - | TGTGCCAGCAGTTTTGACAGGGGGCACGAGCAGTACTTC | CASSFDRGHEQYF
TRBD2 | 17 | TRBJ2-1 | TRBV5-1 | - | TGCGCCAGCAGCTTGGGGCGGCGGGGGAATGGAAGGAATGAGCAGTTCTTC | CASSLGRRGNGRNEQFF
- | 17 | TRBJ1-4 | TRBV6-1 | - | TGTGCCAGCAGTGAAAGGGGCAGGGTACTACGCGATGAAAAACTGTTTTTT | CASSERGRVLRDEKLFF
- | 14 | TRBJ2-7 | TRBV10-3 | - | TGTGCCATAAGTGAGGGGGGCGGCTCCTACGAGCAGTACTTC | CAISEGGGSYEQYF
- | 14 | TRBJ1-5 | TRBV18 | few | TGTGCCAGCTCACCACGGGCCGAGAATCAGCCCCAGCATTTT | CASSPRAENQPQHF
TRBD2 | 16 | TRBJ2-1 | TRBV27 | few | TGTGCCAGCAGTTCCCCGGCCAGCGGGATCTACAATGAGCAGTTCTTC | CASSSPASGIYNEQFF
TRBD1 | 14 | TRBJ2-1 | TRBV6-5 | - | TGTGCCAGCACCTTGACAGGGCGTGGGAATGAGCAGTTCTTC | CASTLTGRGNEQFF
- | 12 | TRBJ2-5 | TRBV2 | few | TGTGCCAGCAGTGAGGGGAGGGAGACCCAGTACTTC | CASSEGRETQYF
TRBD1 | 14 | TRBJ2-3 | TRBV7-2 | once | TGTGCCAGCACCCCTGGACAGGGGTTTGATACGCAGTATTTT | CASTPGQGFDTQYF
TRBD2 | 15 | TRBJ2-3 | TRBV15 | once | TGTGCCACCAGCAGACAGCGGGGGGTAACAGATACGCAGTATTTT | CATSRQRGVTDTQYF
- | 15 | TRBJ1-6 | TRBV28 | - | TGTGCCAGCAGTTACCAGGGTTCCTATAATTCACCCCTCCACTTT | CASSYQGSYNSPLHF
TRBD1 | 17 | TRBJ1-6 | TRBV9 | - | TGTGCCAGCAGCCCGCGAGGGACAGGCGGCTGGGATTCACCCCTCCACTTT | CASSPRGTGGWDSPLHF
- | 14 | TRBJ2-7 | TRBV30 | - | TGTGCCTGGAAAGCGGGCCCAGGGCAAAACGAGCAGTACTTC | CAWKAGPGQNEQYF
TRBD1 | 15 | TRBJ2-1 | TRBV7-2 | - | TGTGCCAGCAGCCCGAGAGGGGGCCGATACAATGAGCAGTTCTTC | CASSPRGGRYNEQFF
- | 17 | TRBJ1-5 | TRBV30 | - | TGTGCCTGGAGTGGAGAGGGAGGGGCCTCTAGCAATCAGCCCCAGCATTTT | CAWSGEGGASSNQPQHF
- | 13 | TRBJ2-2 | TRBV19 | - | TGTGCCAGTAGATCAGGGTGGACCGGGGAGCTGTTTTTT | CASRSGWTGELFF
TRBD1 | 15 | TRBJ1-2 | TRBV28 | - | TGTGCCAGCAGTATCTCCGGGACAGGGCTGCAAGGCTACACCTTC | CASSISGTGLQGYTF
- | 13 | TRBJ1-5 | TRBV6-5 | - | TGTGCCAGCAGTTTGGGTCAGTACCAGCCCCAGCATTTT | CASSLGQYQPQHF
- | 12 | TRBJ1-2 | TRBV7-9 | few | TGTGCCAGCAGCTCGGCGGTTGGTGGCTACACCTTC | CASSSAVGGYTF
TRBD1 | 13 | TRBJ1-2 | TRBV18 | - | TGTGCCAGCTCACTACAGGGGACGGATGGCTACACCTTC | CASSLQGTDGYTF
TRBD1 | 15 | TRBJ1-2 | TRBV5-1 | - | TGCGCCAGCAGCCCGAGGACAGGGGGCGACTATGGCTACACCTTC | CASSPRTGGDYGYTF
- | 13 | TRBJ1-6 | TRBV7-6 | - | TGTGCCAGCAGCTTAGGCGCGGATTCACCCCTCCACTTT | CASSLGADSPLHF
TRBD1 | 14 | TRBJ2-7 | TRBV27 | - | TGTGCCAGCAGTCAACGGGGACAGGCGCCCGAGCAGTACTTC | CASSQRGQAPEQYF
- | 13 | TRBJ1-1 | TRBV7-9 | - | TGTGCCAGCACTCAGACAGGGAACACTGAAGCTTTCTTT | CASTQTGNTEAFF
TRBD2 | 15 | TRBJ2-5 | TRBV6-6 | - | TGTGCCAGCAGCTTGAGACTAGCGGAGGGGGGGACCCAGTACTTC | CASSLRLAEGGTQYF
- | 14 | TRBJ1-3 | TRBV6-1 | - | TGTGCCAGCAGTGAAAACAGGGCTGGAAACACCATATATTTT | CASSENRAGNTIYF
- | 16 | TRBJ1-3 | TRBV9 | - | TGTGCCAGCAGCGTAGGTGGAGGTATCTCTGGAAACACCATATATTTT | CASSVGGGISGNTIYF
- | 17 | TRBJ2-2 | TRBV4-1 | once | TGCGCCAGCAGCCAAGTCTCGGGGACTTCGGGCACCGGGGAGCTGTTTTTT | CASSQVSGTSGTGELFF
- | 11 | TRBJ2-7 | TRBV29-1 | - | TGCAGCGTATTACAGGGACGGCAGCAGTACTTC | CSVLQGRQQYF
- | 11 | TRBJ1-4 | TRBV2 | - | TGTGCCATTGGGACGGATGAAAAACTGTTTTTT | CAIGTDEKLFF
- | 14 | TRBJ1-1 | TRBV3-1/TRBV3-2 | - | TGTGCCAGCAGCCAGGGGGGGCCTAACACTGAAGCTTTCTTT | CASSQGGPNTEAFF
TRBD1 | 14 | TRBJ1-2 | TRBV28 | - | TGTGCCAGCAGTTACGGACAGGGATGGGTTGGCTACACCTTC | CASSYGQGWVGYTF
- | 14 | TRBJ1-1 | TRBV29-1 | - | TGCAGCGTTGAACCAACATCTTCGGGGACTGAAGCTTTCTTT | CSVEPTSSGTEAFF
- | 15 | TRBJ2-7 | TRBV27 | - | TGTGCCAGCAGTTTGCGGGGTTCGTACTCCTACGAGCAGTACTTC | CASSLRGSYSYEQYF
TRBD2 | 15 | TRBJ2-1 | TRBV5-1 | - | TGCGCCAGCAGCATGACTAGCGGGAGCACCCATGAGCAGTTCTTC | CASSMTSGSTHEQFF
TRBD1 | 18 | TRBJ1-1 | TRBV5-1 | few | TGCGCCAGCAGCTTGGAACCCGCCGGGACAGGGGGCATCACTGAAGCTTTCTTT | CASSLEPAGTGGITEAFF
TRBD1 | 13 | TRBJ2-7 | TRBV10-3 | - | TGTGCCATCACAGGACAGGGGTCCTACGAGCAGTACTTC | CAITGQGSYEQYF